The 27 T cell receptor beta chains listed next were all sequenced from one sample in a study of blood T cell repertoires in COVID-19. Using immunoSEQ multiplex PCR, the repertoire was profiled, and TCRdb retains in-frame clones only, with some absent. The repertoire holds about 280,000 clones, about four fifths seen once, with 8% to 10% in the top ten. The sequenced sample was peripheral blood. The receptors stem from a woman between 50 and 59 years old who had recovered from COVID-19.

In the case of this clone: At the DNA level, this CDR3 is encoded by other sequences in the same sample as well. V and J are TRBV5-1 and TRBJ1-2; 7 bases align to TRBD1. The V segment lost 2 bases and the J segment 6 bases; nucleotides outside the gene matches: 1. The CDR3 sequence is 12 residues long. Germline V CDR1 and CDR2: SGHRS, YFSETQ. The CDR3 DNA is TGCGCCAGCAGCTTCCAGGGGGATGGCTACACCTTC. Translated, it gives CASSFQGDGYTF.

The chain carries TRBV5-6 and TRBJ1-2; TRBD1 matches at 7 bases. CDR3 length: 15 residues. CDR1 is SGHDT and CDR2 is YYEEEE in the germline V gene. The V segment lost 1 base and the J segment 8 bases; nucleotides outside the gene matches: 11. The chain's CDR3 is CASSLRIGTAGGYTF. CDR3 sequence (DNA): TGTGCCAGCAGCTTGAGGATCGGGACAGCTGGCGGCTACACCTTC.

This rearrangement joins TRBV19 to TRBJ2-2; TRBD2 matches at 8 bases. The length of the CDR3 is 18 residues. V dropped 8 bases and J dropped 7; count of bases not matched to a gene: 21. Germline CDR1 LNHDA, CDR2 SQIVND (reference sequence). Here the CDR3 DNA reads TGTGCCAGTCGGGGGGGCCGGGGGCGGAGGCCTTCTGGCGGGGAGCTGTTTTTT. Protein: CASRGGRGRRPSGGELFF.

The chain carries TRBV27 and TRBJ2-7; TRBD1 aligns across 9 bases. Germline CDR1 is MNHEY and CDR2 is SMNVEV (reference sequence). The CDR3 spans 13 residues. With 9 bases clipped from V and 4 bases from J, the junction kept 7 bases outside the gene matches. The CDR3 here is CARAGTGRYEQYF. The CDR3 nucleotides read TGTGCCAGGGCCGGGACAGGGAGATACGAGCAGTACTTC.

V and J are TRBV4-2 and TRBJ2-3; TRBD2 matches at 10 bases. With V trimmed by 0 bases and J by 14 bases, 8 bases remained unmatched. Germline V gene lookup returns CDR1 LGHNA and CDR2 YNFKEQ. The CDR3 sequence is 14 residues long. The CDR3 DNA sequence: TGTGCCAGCAGCCAAGATCCGGCTAGCGGGGGCCCGTATTTT. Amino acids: CASSQDPASGGPYF.

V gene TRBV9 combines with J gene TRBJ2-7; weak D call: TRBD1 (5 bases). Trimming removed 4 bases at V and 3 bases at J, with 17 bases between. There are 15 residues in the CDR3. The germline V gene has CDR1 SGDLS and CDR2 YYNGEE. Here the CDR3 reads CASSPTPQALYEQYF. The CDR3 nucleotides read TGTGCCAGCAGCCCGACCCCACAGGCGCTCTACGAGCAGTACTTC.

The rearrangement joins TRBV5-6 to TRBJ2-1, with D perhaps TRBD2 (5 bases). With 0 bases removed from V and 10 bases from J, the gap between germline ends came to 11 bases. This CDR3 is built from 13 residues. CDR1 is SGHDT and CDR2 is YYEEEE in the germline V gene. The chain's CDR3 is CASSLVRVEEQFF. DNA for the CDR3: TGTGCCAGCAGCTTGGTGAGGGTTGAGGAGCAGTTCTTC.

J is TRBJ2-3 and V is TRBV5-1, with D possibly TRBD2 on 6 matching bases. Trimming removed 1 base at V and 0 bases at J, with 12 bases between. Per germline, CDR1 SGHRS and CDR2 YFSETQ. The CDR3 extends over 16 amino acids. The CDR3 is CASSLPLSGSTDTQYF. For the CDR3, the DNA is TGCGCCAGCAGCTTGCCCCTGAGCGGGAGCACAGATACGCAGTATTTT.

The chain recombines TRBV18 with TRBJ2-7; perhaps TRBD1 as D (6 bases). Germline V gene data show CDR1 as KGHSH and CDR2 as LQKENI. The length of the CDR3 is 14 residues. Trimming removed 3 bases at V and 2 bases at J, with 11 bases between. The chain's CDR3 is CASSPRTETYEQYF. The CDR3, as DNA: TGTGCCAGCTCACCGAGGACAGAGACCTACGAGCAGTACTTC.

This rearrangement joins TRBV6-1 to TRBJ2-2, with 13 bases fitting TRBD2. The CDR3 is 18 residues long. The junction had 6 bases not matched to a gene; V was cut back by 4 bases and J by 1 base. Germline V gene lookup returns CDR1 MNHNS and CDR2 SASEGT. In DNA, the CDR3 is TGTGCCAGCAGTGCTCGGACTAGCGGGGGCCTGAACACCGGGGAGCTGTTTTTT. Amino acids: CASSARTSGGLNTGELFF.

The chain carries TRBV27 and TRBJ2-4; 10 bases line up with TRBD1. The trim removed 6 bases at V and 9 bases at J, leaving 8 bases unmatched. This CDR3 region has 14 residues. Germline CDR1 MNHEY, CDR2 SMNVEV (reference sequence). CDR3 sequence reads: CASSRGQGFGIQYF. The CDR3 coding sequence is TGTGCCAGCAGCCGGGGACAGGGGTTCGGCATTCAGTACTTC.

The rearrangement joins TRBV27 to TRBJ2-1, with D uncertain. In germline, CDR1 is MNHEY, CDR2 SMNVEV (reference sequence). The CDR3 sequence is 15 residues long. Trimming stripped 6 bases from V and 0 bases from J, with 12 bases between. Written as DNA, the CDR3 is TGTGCCAGCAGCCAAACAGTGAGCTCCTACAATGAGCAGTTCTTC. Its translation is CASSQTVSSYNEQFF.

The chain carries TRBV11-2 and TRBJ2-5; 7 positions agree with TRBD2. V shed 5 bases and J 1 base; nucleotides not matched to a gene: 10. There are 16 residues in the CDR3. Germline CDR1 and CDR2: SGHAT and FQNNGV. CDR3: CASSPRGGRAQETQYF. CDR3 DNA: TGTGCCAGCAGCCCCCGTGGGGGGAGGGCCCAAGAGACCCAGTACTTC. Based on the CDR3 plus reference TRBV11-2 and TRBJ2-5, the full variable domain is EAGVAQSPRYKIIEKRQSVAFWCNPISGHATLYWYQQILGQGPKLLIQFQNNGVVDDSQLPKDRFSAERLKGVDSTLKIQPAKLEDSAVYLCASSPRGGRAQETQYFGPGTRLLVL.

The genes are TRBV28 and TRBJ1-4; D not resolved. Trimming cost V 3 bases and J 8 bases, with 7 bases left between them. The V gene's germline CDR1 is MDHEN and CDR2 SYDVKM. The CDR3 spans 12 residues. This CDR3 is CASSFVSEKLFF. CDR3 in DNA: TGTGCCAGCAGTTTTGTCTCCGAAAAACTGTTTTTT.

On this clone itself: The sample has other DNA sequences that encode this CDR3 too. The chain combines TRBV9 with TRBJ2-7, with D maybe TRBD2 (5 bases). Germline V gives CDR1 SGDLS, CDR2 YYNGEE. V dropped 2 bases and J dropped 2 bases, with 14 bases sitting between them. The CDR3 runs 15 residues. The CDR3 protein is CASSVEEGVTYEQYF. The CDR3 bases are TGTGCCAGCAGCGTTGAAGAGGGTGTTACCTACGAGCAGTACTTC.

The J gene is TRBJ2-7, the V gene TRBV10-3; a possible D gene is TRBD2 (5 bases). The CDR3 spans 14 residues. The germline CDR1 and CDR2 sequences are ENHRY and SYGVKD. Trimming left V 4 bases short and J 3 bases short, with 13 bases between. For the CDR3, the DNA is TGTGCCATCAGTGGTGGGAGTGACAACTACGAGCAGTACTTC. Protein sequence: CAISGGSDNYEQYF.

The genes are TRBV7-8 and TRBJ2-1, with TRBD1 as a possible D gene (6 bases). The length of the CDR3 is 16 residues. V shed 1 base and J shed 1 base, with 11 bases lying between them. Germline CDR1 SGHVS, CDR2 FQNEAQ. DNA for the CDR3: TGTGCCAGCAGCTTAGGAGGGGGTCATTCCTACAATGAGCAGTTCTTC. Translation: CASSLGGGHSYNEQFF.

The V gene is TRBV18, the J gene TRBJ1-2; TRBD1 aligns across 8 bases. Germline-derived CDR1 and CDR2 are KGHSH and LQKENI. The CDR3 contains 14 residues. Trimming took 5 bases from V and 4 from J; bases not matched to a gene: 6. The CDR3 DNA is TGTGCCAGCTCAGGACAGGGCCTTATCTATGGCTACACCTTC. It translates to CASSGQGLIYGYTF.

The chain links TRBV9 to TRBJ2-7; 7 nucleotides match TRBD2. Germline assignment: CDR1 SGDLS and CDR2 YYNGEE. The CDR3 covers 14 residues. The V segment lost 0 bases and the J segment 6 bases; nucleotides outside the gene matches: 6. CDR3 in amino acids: CASSVEALATEQYF. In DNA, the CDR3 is TGTGCCAGCAGCGTAGAGGCACTAGCGACCGAGCAGTACTTC. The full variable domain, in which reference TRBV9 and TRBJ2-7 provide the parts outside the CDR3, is DSGVTQTPKHLITATGQRVTLRCSPRSGDLSVYWYQQSLDQGLQFLIQYYNGEERAKGNILERFSAQQFPDLHSELNLSSLELGDSALYFCASSVEALATEQYFGPGTRLTVT.

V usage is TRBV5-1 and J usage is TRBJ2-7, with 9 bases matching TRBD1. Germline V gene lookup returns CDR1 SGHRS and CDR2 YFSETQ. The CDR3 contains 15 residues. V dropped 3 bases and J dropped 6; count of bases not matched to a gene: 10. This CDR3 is CASSWGQGLLSEQYF. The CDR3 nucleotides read TGCGCCAGCAGCTGGGGACAGGGCCTTTTGAGCGAGCAGTACTTC. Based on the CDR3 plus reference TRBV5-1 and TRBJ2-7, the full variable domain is KAGVTQTPRYLIKTRGQQVTLSCSPISGHRSVSWYQQTPGQGLQFLFEYFSETQRNKGNFPGRFSGRQFSNSRSEMNVSTLELGDSALYLCASSWGQGLLSEQYFGPGTRLTVT.

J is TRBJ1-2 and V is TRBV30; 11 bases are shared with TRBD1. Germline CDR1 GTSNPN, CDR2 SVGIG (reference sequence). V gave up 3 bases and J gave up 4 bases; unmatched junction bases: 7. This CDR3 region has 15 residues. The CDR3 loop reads CAWRTRTGGVYGYTF. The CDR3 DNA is TGTGCCTGGAGGACCAGGACAGGGGGCGTCTATGGCTACACCTTC. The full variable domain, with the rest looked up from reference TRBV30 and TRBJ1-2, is SQTIHQWPATLVQPVGSPLSLECTVEGTSNPNLYWYRQAAGRGLQLLFYSVGIGQISSEVPQNLSASRPQDRQFILSSKKLLLSDSGFYLCAWRTRTGGVYGYTFGSGTRLTVV.

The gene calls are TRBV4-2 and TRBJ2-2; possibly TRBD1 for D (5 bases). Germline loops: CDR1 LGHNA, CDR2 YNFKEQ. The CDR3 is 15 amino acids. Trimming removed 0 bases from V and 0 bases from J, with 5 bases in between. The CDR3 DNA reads TGTGCCAGCAGCCAAGAAGGGGCGAACACCGGGGAGCTGTTTTTT. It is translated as CASSQEGANTGELFF.

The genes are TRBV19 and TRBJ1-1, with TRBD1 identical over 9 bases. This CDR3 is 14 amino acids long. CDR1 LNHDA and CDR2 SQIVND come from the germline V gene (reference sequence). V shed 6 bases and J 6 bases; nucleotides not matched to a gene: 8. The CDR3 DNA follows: TGTGCCAGTAGACAACAGGGGGCAGGCTCTGAAGCTTTCTTT. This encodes CASRQQGAGSEAFF.

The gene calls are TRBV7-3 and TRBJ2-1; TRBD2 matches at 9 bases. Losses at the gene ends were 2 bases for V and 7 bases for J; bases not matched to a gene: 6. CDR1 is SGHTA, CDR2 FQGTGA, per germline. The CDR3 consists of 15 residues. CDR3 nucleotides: TGTGCCAGCAGCTTAGGGCGGGAGGGCCGGAATGAGCAGTTCTTC. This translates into CASSLGREGRNEQFF.

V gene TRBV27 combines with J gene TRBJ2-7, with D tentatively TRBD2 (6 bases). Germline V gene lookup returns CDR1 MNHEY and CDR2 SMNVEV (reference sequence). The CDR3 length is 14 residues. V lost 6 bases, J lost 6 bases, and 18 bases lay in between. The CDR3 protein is CASSLNIGTFEQYF. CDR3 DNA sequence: TGTGCCAGCAGCCTTAATATCGGGACTTTCGAGCAGTACTTC.

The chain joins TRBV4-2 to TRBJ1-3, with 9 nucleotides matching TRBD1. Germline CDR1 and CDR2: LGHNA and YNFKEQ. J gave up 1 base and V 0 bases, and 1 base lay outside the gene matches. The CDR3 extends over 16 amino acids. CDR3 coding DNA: TGTGCCAGCAGCCAAGATGGGACAGGGTCTGGAAACACCATATATTTT. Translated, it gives CASSQDGTGSGNTIYF.

The CDR3 sequence is CASSYSILAGSYEQYF. CDR3 bases: TGTGCCAGCAGTTACTCGATACTAGCGGGCTCCTACGAGCAGTACTTC. The rearrangement uses TRBV6-5 and TRBJ2-7; 9 bases fit TRBD2. From germline, CDR1 is MNHEY and CDR2 SVGAGI. The CDR3 has 16 amino acids. Unmatched junction bases numbered 3, after V lost 0 bases and J lost 0 bases.